This T cell receptor (beta chain) emerged from a study of T cell changes during pregnancy in multiple sclerosis. The V gene lost 4 bases and the J gene lost 0 bases, with 7 bases spanning the gap. Per the germline V gene, CDR1 is MNHNY and CDR2 is SVGAGI (reference sequence). This CDR3 has 14 amino acids. Only in-frame clones appear in the TCRdb table, and some are missing; sequencing was by immunoSEQ multiplex PCR. The table lists 90,000 or so clones, around 90% of them singletons. This receptor was identified in a female donor with multiple sclerosis, enrolled in a pregnancy study. Sequenced here: peripheral blood, sampled in the first trimester of pregnancy. The chain joins TRBV6-6 to TRBJ1-3; D gene uncertain. Here the CDR3 reads CASSLAVSGNTIYF. In DNA, the CDR3 is TGTGCCAGCAGTTTGGCAGTCTCTGGAAACACCATATATTTT.